These T cell receptor beta chains were read from a single sample in a study of T cell repertoires in cytomegalovirus infection. TCRdb called the reads again in MiXCR, with one record for every CDR3 protein. The table records approximately 250,000 distinct CDR3 sequences, around 6.2% of them present only once. Sequencing input: PBMCs. These receptors originate from a human donor in good health (CMV status not recorded). Some clones in this sample may be carry-over from other donors' samples. Both conserved end residues are part of each CDR3. D genes are given only for firm matches. Where a row states a size, it is once, few, many or the class of an expanded clone; other rows omit it.

>TRBJ2-5|TRBV5-1|17|many|TRBD1
TGCGCCAGCAGCTACCCGCGGACAGGGGGCAACCAAGAGACCCAGTACTTC
CASSYPRTGGNQETQYF
>TRBJ2-3|TRBV7-2|15|.|TRBD1
TGTGCCAGCAGCTTAGGGACAGGATTTACAGATACGCAGTATTTT
CASSLGTGFTDTQYF
>TRBJ1-5|TRBV12-3/TRBV12-4|14|many|.
TGTGCCAGCAGTAAAAGACAAGATGAGCAGCCCCAGCATTTT
CASSKRQDEQPQHF
>TRBJ1-6|TRBV2|14|many|.
TGTGCCAGCAGTCCCGGGGGGGGCGGTTCACCCCTCCACTTT
CASSPGGGGSPLHF
>TRBJ1-5|TRBV6-2/TRBV6-3|15|many|TRBD1
TGTGCCAGCAGCCATAGACAGGGCAGCAATCAGCCCCAGCATTTT
CASSHRQGSNQPQHF
>TRBJ1-1|TRBV7-2|15|many|.
TGTGCCAGCAGCTATACCGGGACGGCGAACACTGAAGCTTTCTTT
CASSYTGTANTEAFF
>TRBJ2-5|TRBV29-1|12|.|.
TGCAGCGTTGATTCTGGGCAAGAGACCCAGTACTTC
CSVDSGQETQYF
>TRBJ2-1|TRBV10-3|14|.|TRBD1
TGTGCCGTCAACCCGGGACAGGGATACAATGAGCAGTTCTTC
CAVNPGQGYNEQFF
>TRBJ1-1|TRBV2|15|many|.
TGTGCCAGCAGTGACGTCGGCAGGGGTACCGGGGCGGCTTTCTTT
CASSDVGRGTGAAFF
>TRBJ2-7|TRBV7-2|14|many|TRBD1
TGTGCCAGCAGCGGGAGAAGGACAGGCTACGAGCAGTACTTC
CASSGRRTGYEQYF
>TRBJ2-3|TRBV5-5|15|few|.
TGTGCCAGCAGCCGCCCAGGGGAAGTGAGAAATACGCAGTATTTT
CASSRPGEVRNTQYF
>TRBJ1-3|TRBV12-3/TRBV12-4|13|many|.
TGTGCCAGCAGTTTCGGGGGTAAGAACACCATATATTTT
CASSFGGKNTIYF
>TRBJ1-1|TRBV7-2|16|many|.
TGTGCCAGCAATCTACTGGGCCGGGGCGGGGACACTGAAGCTTTCTTT
CASNLLGRGGDTEAFF
>TRBJ2-3|TRBV6-2/TRBV6-3|19|many|TRBD2
TGTGCCAGCAGTTACGACGGCGTTTTCGGCGGGGGGCGAACAGATACGCAGTATTTT
CASSYDGVFGGGRTDTQYF
>TRBJ2-7|TRBV19|15|many|TRBD1
TGTGCCAGTAGTATCTACGGGCAGGGGGCGATCGAGCAGTACTTC
CASSIYGQGAIEQYF
>TRBJ2-7|TRBV15|14|many|.
TGTGCCACCAGCAGAAATCAGGTCAGAGTGGAGCAGTACTTC
CATSRNQVRVEQYF
>TRBJ1-1|TRBV12-3/TRBV12-4|16|many|.
TGTGCCAGCAGTTTACCCTCTACAGGTTCGGACACTGAAGCTTTCTTT
CASSLPSTGSDTEAFF
>TRBJ2-6|TRBV19|15|.|.
TGTGCCAGTAGTATTAGGGCAACTGGGGCCAACGTCCTGACTTTC
CASSIRATGANVLTF
>TRBJ2-1|TRBV7-9|15|many|TRBD2
TGTGCCAGCAGCCTAGGTAGCGGGGGATACAATGAGCAGTTCTTC
CASSLGSGGYNEQFF
>TRBJ1-1|TRBV7-2|19|many|TRBD1
TGTGCCAGCAGCTTAGACTTTGGGACAGGGTTTTTTTTGAACACTGAAGCTTTCTTT
CASSLDFGTGFFLNTEAFF
>TRBJ1-1|TRBV7-2|12|many|.
TGTGCCAGCAGCTTAGTCGTCGGTGAAGCTTTCTTT
CASSLVVGEAFF
>TRBJ2-1|TRBV5-1|14|many|TRBD2
TGCGCCAGCAGCCACGCGGGGGGGGCCGAAGAGCAGTTCTTC
CASSHAGGAEEQFF
>TRBJ2-7|TRBV28|15|many|.
TGTGCCAGCAGTTTACGGGGGGCCGTAATCTACGAGCAGTACTTC
CASSLRGAVIYEQYF
>TRBJ1-2|TRBV6-2/TRBV6-3|12|few|.
TGTGCCAGCAGTATCCGAGGAAGCGGCTACACCTTC
CASSIRGSGYTF
>TRBJ1-3|TRBV6-2/TRBV6-3|14|many|.
TGTGCCAGCAGCTTCGGGAGCTTTGGAAACACCATATATTTT
CASSFGSFGNTIYF
>TRBJ2-1|TRBV5-5|15|many|.
TGTGCCAGCAGCTTGTGGATTAGCCCCAACAATGAGCAGTTCTTC
CASSLWISPNNEQFF
>TRBJ2-3|TRBV5-1|14|many|.
TGCGCCAGCAGCGTGGACGCCGGCACAGATACGCAGTATTTT
CASSVDAGTDTQYF
>TRBJ2-3|TRBV20-1|17|.|.
TGCAGTGCTAGAGATGCTGAGAGACAGGGAGGGAAAGATACGCAGTATTTT
CSARDAERQGGKDTQYF
>TRBJ2-7|TRBV7-9|12|many|.
TGTGCCAGCAGCTTGGGGATGTACGAGCAGTACTTC
CASSLGMYEQYF